The clone carrying this T cell receptor (beta chain) was picked up a small number of times. One entry per CDR3 protein results from TCRdb running MiXCR on the 5' RACE reads. The table shows nearly 350,000 distinct CDR3 sequences, with roughly 14% occurring only once. The data stem from a study of CD8 T cells in ankylosing spondylitis. Per germline, CDR1 SGHRS and CDR2 YFSETQ. The CDR3 contains 15 residues. With 0 bases removed from V and 2 bases from J, the gap between germline ends came to 9 bases. The sample consisted of blood, either unsorted or a sorted T cell fraction (not recorded which). The chain recombines TRBV5-1 with TRBJ2-1; no firm D call. This TCR was sampled from a male donor with ankylosing spondylitis or in good health (not recorded which). This chain's CDR3 is CASSLDTVPYNEQFF. Here the CDR3 DNA reads TGCGCCAGCAGCTTGGACACAGTCCCCTACAATGAGCAGTTCTTC.